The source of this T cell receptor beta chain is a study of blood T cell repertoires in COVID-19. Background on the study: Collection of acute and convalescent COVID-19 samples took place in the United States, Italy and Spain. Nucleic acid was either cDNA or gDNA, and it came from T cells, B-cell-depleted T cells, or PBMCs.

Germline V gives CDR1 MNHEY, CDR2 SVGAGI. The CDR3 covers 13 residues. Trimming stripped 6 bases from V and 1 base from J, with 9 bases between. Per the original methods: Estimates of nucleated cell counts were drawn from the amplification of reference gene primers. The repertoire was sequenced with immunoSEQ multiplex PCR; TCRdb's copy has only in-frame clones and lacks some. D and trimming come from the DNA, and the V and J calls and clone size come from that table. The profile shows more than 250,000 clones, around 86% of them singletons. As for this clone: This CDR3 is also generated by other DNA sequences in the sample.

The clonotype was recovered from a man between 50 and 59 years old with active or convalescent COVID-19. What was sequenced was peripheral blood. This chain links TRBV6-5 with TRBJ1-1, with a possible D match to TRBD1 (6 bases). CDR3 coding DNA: TGTGCCAGCAGAAGCAGGGGGAACACTGAAGCTTTCTTT. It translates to CASRSRGNTEAFF.